Each of the 23 T cell receptor beta chains below was sequenced from the same sample in a study of OX40 agonist ivuxolimab in advanced cancers. TCRdb's table, derived via immunoSEQ multiplex PCR, lists solely in-frame clones and lacks some. The data show over 50,000 clones, roughly 80% seen once. This sample comprised CD4+ or CD8+ T cells sorted from blood, obtained in a trial of the OX40 agonist ivuxolimab. These TCRs come from an adult with an advanced solid tumor such as melanoma, head and neck, liver or kidney cancer.

The rearrangement uses TRBV28 and TRBJ1-5; D remains unclear. Trimming pared 8 bases from V and 0 bases from J, leaving 17 bases between. Germline assignment: CDR1 MDHEN and CDR2 SYDVKM. The CDR3 consists of 16 residues. The CDR3: CASGPPQSYSNQPQHF. DNA of the CDR3: TGTGCCAGCGGCCCCCCCCAGTCCTATAGCAATCAGCCCCAGCATTTT.

This clone was recorded only once. The rearrangement joins TRBV11-2 to TRBJ2-6; D possibly corresponds to TRBD1 (5 bases). Germline V lookup: CDR1 SGHAT, CDR2 FQNNGV. Trimming pared 1 base from V and 2 bases from J, leaving 6 bases between. This CDR3 has 15 amino acids. This CDR3 is CASSLVRAGANVLTF. As DNA, the CDR3 is TGTGCCAGCAGCTTAGTCAGGGCTGGGGCCAACGTCCTGACTTTC.

V usage is TRBV7-9 and J usage is TRBJ2-1, with no clear D. The CDR3 spans 15 residues. Germline V CDR1 and CDR2: SEHNR, FQNEAQ (reference sequence). The V gene lost 1 base and the J gene lost 3 bases, with 10 bases spanning the gap. CDR3 nucleotides: TGTGCCAGCAGCTTAGAGCAAGGGATCTACAATGAGCAGTTCTTC. Translation: CASSLEQGIYNEQFF.

The gene calls are TRBV7-3 and TRBJ1-6, with D possibly TRBD1 on 5 matching bases. Germline assignment: CDR1 SGHTA and CDR2 FQGTGA. V was clipped by 6 bases and J by 0 bases, with 9 bases between them. The CDR3 sequence is 15 residues long. The CDR3 sequence: CASRPDSSYNSPLHF. The CDR3 nucleotides are TGTGCCAGCAGACCCGACAGCTCCTATAATTCACCCCTCCACTTT.

The CDR3 nucleotides are TGCGCCAGCAGCCAATGGGGACAGGGGTACGAGCAGTACTTC. The encoded protein is CASSQWGQGYEQYF. The rearrangement links TRBV4-3 to TRBJ2-7; 10 nucleotides line up with TRBD1. Germline CDR1 LGHNA, CDR2 YSLEER. This CDR3 has 14 residues. The V segment lost 2 bases and the J segment 4 bases; nucleotides outside the gene matches: 2.

The CDR3 spells CAWSRQGGTGELFF. The DNA of the CDR3 is TGTGCCTGGTCCAGACAGGGCGGAACCGGGGAGCTGTTTTTT. V and J are TRBV30 and TRBJ2-2; 7 bases are a match to TRBD1. Germline V CDR1 and CDR2: GTSNPN, SVGIG (reference sequence). V trimming: 5 bases; J trimming: 5 bases; junction bases outside the gene matches: 8. This CDR3 region has 14 residues.

The rearrangement uses TRBV6-5 and TRBJ2-5; 12 nucleotides agree with TRBD2. Germline V gene data show CDR1 as MNHEY and CDR2 as SVGAGI. Trimming took 10 bases from V and 3 from J; bases not matched to a gene: 3. The CDR3 loop spans 13 amino acids. The CDR3 nucleotides are TGTGCCATCACTAGCGGGGGGAAAGAGACCCAGTACTTC. Translating gives CAITSGGKETQYF.

The J gene is TRBJ2-7, the V gene TRBV28; D is perhaps TRBD1 (6 bases). V gave up 7 bases and J gave up 3 bases, with 13 bases separating them. This CDR3 is 13 amino acids long. From germline, CDR1 is MDHEN and CDR2 SYDVKM. The CDR3 region has the DNA TGTGCCAGCACAGACAGGCGAAACTACGAGCAGTACTTC. Translation gives CASTDRRNYEQYF. The full variable domain, completed using reference TRBV28 and TRBJ2-7, is DVKVTQSSRYLVKRTGEKVFLECVQDMDHENMFWYRQDPGLGLRLIYFSYDVKMKEKGDIPEGYSVSREKKERFSLILESASTNQTSMYLCASTDRRNYEQYFGPGTRLTVT.

The chain joins TRBV6-5 to TRBJ2-7, with 9 bases lining up with TRBD1. This CDR3 is built from 15 residues. J was trimmed by 0 bases and V by 6 bases; bases with no gene match: 6. In germline, CDR1 is MNHEY, CDR2 SVGAGI. The CDR3 nucleotides are TGTGCCAGCAGGTGGGGGACAGGGAGCTCCTACGAGCAGTACTTC. It encodes CASRWGTGSSYEQYF.

The rearrangement uses TRBV19 and TRBJ1-5; D is unclear. Germline-derived CDR1 and CDR2 are LNHDA and SQIVND (reference sequence). The germline V and J ends were trimmed by 5 bases and 0 bases, with 8 bases remaining between them. The CDR3 is 14 amino acids. The CDR3 spells CASSSRDSNQPQHF. In DNA form, the CDR3 reads TGTGCCAGTAGTTCTAGGGATAGCAATCAGCCCCAGCATTTT.

V gene TRBV7-9 combines with J gene TRBJ1-2; D gene unclear. Per germline, CDR1 SEHNR and CDR2 FQNEAQ (reference sequence). V lost 5 bases to trimming and J lost 3 bases, with 13 bases between them. The CDR3 contains 14 residues. CDR3 residues: CASSQNSVDYGYTF. DNA of the CDR3: TGTGCCAGCAGCCAAAACTCGGTTGACTATGGCTACACCTTC.

The chain recombines TRBV5-4 with TRBJ2-5; no clear D gene. In germline, CDR1 is SGHNT, CDR2 YYREEE (reference sequence). The CDR3 runs 12 residues. Trimming cost V 2 bases and J 3 bases, with 5 bases left between them. The CDR3, as DNA: TGTGCCAGCAGCTTTGAAGAAGAGACCCAGTACTTC. Amino acids: CASSFEEETQYF.

V gene TRBV7-9 combines with J gene TRBJ1-3, with 8 bases aligning to TRBD1. The junction had 11 bases not matched to a gene; V was cut back by 5 bases and J by 2 bases. This CDR3 contains 17 residues. The germline V gene has CDR1 SEHNR and CDR2 FQNEAQ (reference sequence). The DNA of the CDR3 is TGTGCCAGCAGCGGCCCGGACAGGGTTTCGGCTGGAAACACCATATATTTT. This translates into CASSGPDRVSAGNTIYF.

The J gene is TRBJ1-6, the V gene TRBV5-1, with unresolved D. This CDR3 has 13 residues. The V gene lost 9 bases and the J gene lost 9 bases, with 16 bases spanning the gap. CDR1 SGHRS and CDR2 YFSETQ come from the germline V gene. CDR3 nucleotide sequence: TGCGCCACCCGACCAGCCGAGGGTTCACCCCTCCACTTT. The encoded protein is CATRPAEGSPLHF.

J is TRBJ2-7 and V is TRBV7-2, with 8 bases lining up with TRBD1. V trimming: 4 bases; J trimming: 3 bases; junction bases outside the gene matches: 5. This CDR3 has 14 amino acids. Germline V gene data show CDR1 as SGHTA and CDR2 as FQGNSA. CDR3 coding DNA: TGTGCCAGCAGCTCCCAGGGACAGGTCTACGAGCAGTACTTC. This codes for CASSSQGQVYEQYF. The full variable domain, completed using reference TRBV7-2 and TRBJ2-7, is GAGVSQSPSNKVTEKGKDVELRCDPISGHTALYWYRQSLGQGLEFLIYFQGNSAPDKSGLPSDRFSAERTGGSVSTLTIQRTQQEDSAVYLCASSSQGQVYEQYFGPGTRLTVT.

This clone showed up just a few times. The rearrangement uses TRBV25-1 and TRBJ1-6; D is possibly TRBD1 (5 bases). The CDR3 is made up of 14 amino acids. The V gene lost 2 bases and the J gene lost 9 bases, with 11 bases spanning the gap. Germline CDR1 and CDR2: MGHDK and SYGVNS. CDR3 loop: CASSERTFVSPLHF. In DNA, the CDR3 is TGTGCCAGCAGTGAAAGGACATTTGTTTCACCCCTCCACTTT.

The CDR3 DNA reads as TGTGCCGGTGGGGCAGATAACTATGGCTACACCTTC. It codes for CAGGADNYGYTF. The chain has TRBV21-1 and TRBJ1-2; TRBD1 is the table's D call, not checked against the DNA. TRBV21-1 is noted as a pseudogene. The CDR3 consists of 12 residues.

V and J are TRBV28 and TRBJ1-1, with D unclear. V was clipped by 8 bases and J by 0 bases, with 7 bases between them. The CDR3 is 12 residues long. Germline V gives CDR1 MDHEN, CDR2 SYDVKM. The CDR3 loop is CASFSMNTEAFF. DNA for the CDR3: TGTGCCAGCTTTAGCATGAACACTGAAGCTTTCTTT.

The chain employs TRBV6-1 and TRBJ1-1, with 9 positions matching TRBD1. Per the germline V gene, CDR1 is MNHNS and CDR2 is SASEGT. J was trimmed by 8 bases and V by 6 bases; bases with no gene match: 13. The CDR3 runs 15 residues. CDR3 bases: TGTGCCAGCAGCCGCCTGGGGACAGGGACGCGGGAAGCTTTCTTT. Protein product: CASSRLGTGTREAFF.

Turning to this clone: The identical CDR3 is also encoded by other nucleotide sequences in the sample. Here the CDR3 reads CSVAGTGGNQPQHF. As DNA, the CDR3 is TGCAGCGTGGCAGGGACAGGGGGAAATCAGCCCCAGCATTTT. This chain connects TRBV29-1 to TRBJ1-5; TRBD1 matches at 11 bases. The CDR3 consists of 14 residues. From germline, CDR1 is SQVTM and CDR2 ANQGSEA. V shed 6 bases and J 4 bases; nucleotides not matched to a gene: 5.

The chain recombines TRBV28 with TRBJ2-3; 10 bases are a match to TRBD2. With 5 bases clipped from V and 1 base from J, the junction kept 3 bases outside the gene matches. The CDR3 runs to 15 residues. Germline V gene sequence: CDR1 MDHEN, CDR2 SYDVKM. CDR3 sequence (DNA): TGTGCCAGCAGTAGCGGGGGGGCCGGCACAGATACGCAGTATTTT. It translates to CASSSGGAGTDTQYF. The full variable domain, completed using reference TRBV28 and TRBJ2-3, is DVKVTQSSRYLVKRTGEKVFLECVQDMDHENMFWYRQDPGLGLRLIYFSYDVKMKEKGDIPEGYSVSREKKERFSLILESASTNQTSMYLCASSSGGAGTDTQYFGPGTRLTVL.

V usage is TRBV4-1 and J usage is TRBJ2-3; possible D gene TRBD2, 5 bases. This CDR3 spans 15 amino acids. V lost 1 base, J lost 8 bases, and 16 bases lay in between. The V gene's germline CDR1 is MGHRA and CDR2 YSYEKL. CDR3 loop: CASSQVGPEAGTQYF. The CDR3 coding sequence is TGCGCCAGCAGCCAAGTGGGCCCGGAGGCAGGTACGCAGTATTTT.

The chain couples TRBV6-5 to TRBJ1-2, with 7 nucleotides matching TRBD1. V shed 8 bases, J shed 3 bases, and the junction held 9 bases outside the gene matches. This CDR3 region has 14 residues. The V gene's germline CDR1 is MNHEY and CDR2 SVGAGI. CDR3 residues: CASQKTGTDYGYTF. DNA for the CDR3: TGTGCCAGCCAAAAGACAGGGACCGACTATGGCTACACCTTC.